These 20 T cell receptor beta chains originate from one sample sequenced in a study of cytomegalovirus exposure and HLA in healthy donors (TCRdb year 2017). Library preparation was by the immunoSEQ multiplex PCR assay. A mixture of 60 forward primers for TCR Vbeta segments and 13 reverse primers for TCR Jbeta segments was used in the multiplex PCR. In its TCRdb copy, this immuneACCESS table keeps in-frame sequences only and misses some clones. Where compared with another copy, unresolved V genes explain less than half of these, and the others have no known cause. For this sample the table gives more than 95,000 clones, of which 65% to 80% were detected only once. Around 10% of the sample is taken by the ten largest. The source material was PBMCs. All receptors come from a young woman in good health and CMV-seropositive.

V usage is TRBV11-2 and J usage is TRBJ2-7, with D possibly matching TRBD2 (5 bases). Germline-derived CDR1 and CDR2 are SGHAT and FQNNGV. The CDR3 contains 19 residues. V dropped 5 bases and J dropped 3 bases, with 29 bases sitting between them. The CDR3 sequence: CASSAFLNQAGTGVYEQYF. CDR3 bases: TGTGCCAGCAGCGCATTTTTAAACCAGGCGGGTACGGGCGTCTACGAGCAGTACTTC. The full variable domain, its missing parts supplied by reference TRBV11-2 and TRBJ2-7, is EAGVAQSPRYKIIEKRQSVAFWCNPISGHATLYWYQQILGQGPKLLIQFQNNGVVDDSQLPKDRFSAERLKGVDSTLKIQPAKLEDSAVYLCASSAFLNQAGTGVYEQYFGPGTRLTVT.

The CDR3 loop reads CASSYSKAGGFEQYF. The CDR3 DNA reads TGTGCCAGCAGTTACTCAAAGGCGGGAGGTTTTGAGCAGTACTTC. The chain joins TRBV6-5 to TRBJ2-7; 8 nucleotides agree with TRBD2. The length of the CDR3 is 15 residues. CDR1 is MNHEY and CDR2 is SVGAGI in the germline V gene. J gave up 7 bases and V 0 bases, and 8 bases lay outside the gene matches.

This clone was observed a single time. The CDR3 sequence: CATSRDRQGNTEAFF. The DNA of the CDR3 is TGTGCCACCAGCAGAGATCGACAGGGGAACACTGAAGCTTTCTTT. The chain joins TRBV15 to TRBJ1-1, with 7 bases lining up with TRBD1. CDR1 LNHNV and CDR2 YYDKDF come from the germline V gene (reference sequence). The length of the CDR3 is 15 residues. Germline trimming cut 0 bases from V and 1 base from J; bases unmatched to any gene: 2.

The rearrangement uses TRBV7-9 and TRBJ2-7, with D hard to call. Deletions cut 8 bases from V and 1 base from J, with 15 bases between. This CDR3 spans 14 amino acids. Germline values: CDR1 SEHNR, CDR2 FQNEAQ (reference sequence). The CDR3 region has the DNA TGTGCCAGCGGGCTTTTGGCAGAGTCCTACGAGCAGTACTTC. Amino acid sequence: CASGLLAESYEQYF.

V gene TRBV9 combines with J gene TRBJ2-1; no clear D. CDR1 and CDR2 from the germline V gene are SGDLS and YYNGEE. V shed 3 bases and J shed 6 bases, with 10 bases lying between them. The CDR3 totals 13 residues. The CDR3 sequence is CASSDEVRNEQFF. The CDR3 DNA reads as TGTGCCAGCAGCGATGAAGTGCGCAATGAGCAGTTCTTC.

This chain joins TRBV27 and TRBJ1-1; 7 positions agree with TRBD1. Germline trimming cut 7 bases from V and 0 bases from J; bases unmatched to any gene: 5. Germline V gene sequence: CDR1 MNHEY, CDR2 SMNVEV (reference sequence). The CDR3 covers 14 residues. The CDR3 nucleotides are TGTGCCAGCACCTCACAGGGGCTGAACACTGAAGCTTTCTTT. This codes for CASTSQGLNTEAFF.

The rearrangement joins TRBV6-1 to TRBJ2-7; TRBD2 matches 8 bases. CDR1 is MNHNS, CDR2 SASEGT, per germline. The CDR3 consists of 15 residues. The V and J ends lost 1 base and 3 bases, in that order; junction bases with no gene match: 5. The CDR3 here is CASSEVAGTVYEQYF. CDR3 coding DNA: TGTGCCAGCAGTGAAGTAGCGGGGACCGTCTACGAGCAGTACTTC.

Worth noting for this clone: One end of the junction varies from germline; a read error may be responsible. This chain uses TRBV7-7 with TRBJ2-2, with TRBD1 matching 7 bases. This CDR3 contains 15 residues. Germline V gene sequence: CDR1 SSHAT, CDR2 FNYEAQ (reference sequence). The CDR3 nucleotides are TGTGCTAGCAGCCCTCGGACAGGGAACACCGGGGAGCTGTTTTTT. Protein product: CASSPRTGNTGELFF.

The V gene is TRBV6-5, the J gene TRBJ1-2, with a tentative D call TRBD1 (6 bases). CDR3 size: 13 residues. Germline CDR1 is MNHEY and CDR2 is SVGAGI. V shed 0 bases and J shed 8 bases, with 10 bases lying between them. CDR3 nucleotide sequence: TGTGCCAGCAGTTACTCACAGGGTAGGGGCTACACCTTC. Amino acid sequence: CASSYSQGRGYTF.

The V and J genes are TRBV5-1 and TRBJ1-6, with D maybe TRBD1 (5 bases). V was shortened by 1 base and J by 6 bases, with 23 bases between the two germline ends. The CDR3 has 19 residues. Germline CDR1 SGHRS, CDR2 YFSETQ. DNA for the CDR3: TGCGCCAGCAGCTTGTCGTGGCAGGGAATCTCCTCATTTAATTCACCCCTCCACTTT. It translates to CASSLSWQGISSFNSPLHF.

The gene calls are TRBV6-5 and TRBJ2-7; maybe TRBD2 (6 bases). Between the trimmed V and J ends, which lost 2 bases and 3 bases, there was a span of 11 bases. CDR1 is MNHEY, CDR2 SVGAGI, per germline. This CDR3 comprises 14 residues. CDR3 nucleotides: TGTGCCAGCAGTTACGCGGGGTTGGGCTACGAGCAGTACTTC. The encoded protein is CASSYAGLGYEQYF.

The V call is TRBV5-6, the J call TRBJ1-3, with D possibly TRBD1 on 6 matching bases. Germline V lookup: CDR1 SGHDT, CDR2 YYEEEE. Trimming left V 6 bases short and J 3 bases short, with 13 bases between. The CDR3 is made up of 14 amino acids. Here the CDR3 DNA reads TGTGCCAGCAACCCACAGGGATTTGGAAACACCATATATTTT. This translates into CASNPQGFGNTIYF. The full variable domain, completed using reference TRBV5-6 and TRBJ1-3, is DAGVTQSPTHLIKTRGQQVTLRCSPKSGHDTVSWYQQALGQGPQFIFQYYEEEERQRGNFPDRFSGHQFPNYSSELNVNALLLGDSALYLCASNPQGFGNTIYFGEGSWLTVV.

This chain joins TRBV7-2 and TRBJ1-5; tentatively, D is TRBD1 (5 bases). Per germline, CDR1 SGHTA and CDR2 FQGNSA. This CDR3 spans 15 amino acids. The V gene lost 5 bases and the J gene lost 5 bases, with 16 bases spanning the gap. The CDR3 sequence is CASSPREGSYQPQHF. CDR3 nucleotides: TGTGCCAGCAGCCCTCGGGAGGGGAGCTATCAGCCCCAGCATTTT.

A word on this clone: Its ends do not fully match the called genes, so a read error is possible. The chain is built from TRBV5-6 and TRBJ2-5; D is undetermined. Germline V lookup: CDR1 SGHDT, CDR2 YYEEEE. The CDR3 covers 12 residues. The CDR3 DNA is TGTGCCGGCAGCTCGCCTGACGGAGAGCAGTACTTC. Translating gives CAGSSPDGEQYF. Drawing the rest from reference TRBV5-6 and TRBJ2-5, the complete variable domain is DAGVTQSPTHLIKTRGQQVTLRCSPKSGHDTVSWYQQALGQGPQFIFQYYEEEERQRGNFPDRFSGHQFPNYSSELNVNALLLGDSALYLCAGSSPDGEQYFGPGTRLLVL.

The chain uses TRBV6-5 and TRBJ2-7, with TRBD2 matching over 8 bases. Germline CDR1 reads MNHEY; CDR2 reads SVGAGI. The CDR3 loop spans 16 amino acids. J gave up 5 bases and V 4 bases, and 13 bases lay outside the gene matches. The CDR3 nucleotides read TGTGCCAGCAGTTTACTAGCGGTAATGGAGGGGAACGAGCAGTACTTC. The encoded protein is CASSLLAVMEGNEQYF.

The chain couples TRBV7-9 to TRBJ2-3; no clear D. Trimming stripped 2 bases from V and 4 bases from J, with 7 bases between. This CDR3 has 13 amino acids. Germline V gives CDR1 SEHNR, CDR2 FQNEAQ (reference sequence). CDR3 DNA: TGTGCCAGCAGCTTATTTTCAGCAGATACGCAGTATTTT. It is translated as CASSLFSADTQYF.

The V call is TRBV19, the J call TRBJ2-2; 7 bases match TRBD2. CDR1 is LNHDA and CDR2 is SQIVND in the germline V gene (reference sequence). V was pared by 10 bases and J by 2 bases, with 4 bases of the junction left unmatched. The CDR3 runs 13 residues. The CDR3 is CATGRPNTGELFF. The CDR3 nucleotides read TGTGCCACCGGGAGGCCCAACACCGGGGAGCTGTTTTTT.

This chain uses TRBV7-6 with TRBJ2-3; no clear D. The germline V and J ends were trimmed by 4 bases and 4 bases, with 9 bases remaining between them. The germline gives CDR1 SGHVS, CDR2 FNYEAQ. The CDR3 consists of 13 residues. The CDR3 reads CASSYRRSDTQYF. The CDR3 DNA reads TGTGCCAGCAGCTACCGCAGATCAGATACGCAGTATTTT.

This chain uses TRBV5-1 with TRBJ2-1, with TRBD2 as a possible D gene (6 bases). This CDR3 has 17 amino acids. Looked up from germline, CDR1 is SGHRS and CDR2 is YFSETQ. V was shortened by 2 bases and J by 4 bases, with 19 bases between the two germline ends. CDR3 protein: CASSFIGEAHRYNEQFF. Written as DNA, the CDR3 is TGCGCCAGCAGCTTTATTGGGGAGGCCCATCGATACAATGAGCAGTTCTTC.

This clone was detected once. The rearrangement uses TRBV6-5 and TRBJ1-2; D unresolved. V was pared by 4 bases and J by 4 bases, with 10 bases between. The V gene's germline CDR1 is MNHEY and CDR2 SVGAGI. The CDR3 is 13 residues long. CDR3: CASSSVALYGYTF. CDR3 bases: TGTGCCAGCAGTTCCGTGGCCCTCTATGGCTACACCTTC.